The 8 T cell receptor beta chains below come from one sample, sequenced in a study of blood T cell repertoires in COVID-19 (dated by TCRdb to 2020 to 2022). The library relied on the immunoSEQ multiplex PCR assay. TCRdb mirrors the immuneACCESS table, restricted to in-frame sequences. Some clones are absent from its copies; in checked studies, under half trace to an unresolved V gene, and the reason for the others is unknown. The sample has fewer than 250,000 clones on record, 86% of them singletons. Of the sample, under 14% is held by the ten largest clones. The specimen was peripheral blood. These receptors were collected from a man over 45 with COVID-19, enrolled during active disease.

The chain employs TRBV18 and TRBJ2-3, with TRBD2 as a possible D gene (5 bases). Germline V gene lookup returns CDR1 KGHSH and CDR2 LQKENI. The ends were cut back, 2 bases at V and 2 bases at J, with 8 bases in the middle. This CDR3 spans 14 amino acids. The CDR3 DNA reads as TGTGCCAGCTCACCAATCCGGGACACAGATACGCAGTATTTT. It encodes CASSPIRDTDTQYF.

The chain has TRBV3-1 (or the pseudogene TRBV3-2) and TRBJ1-2; D is possibly TRBD1 (5 bases). Germline loops: CDR1 LGHDT, CDR2 YNNKEL (reference sequence). Trimming took off 5 bases at V and 0 bases at J, with 10 bases between the two ends. There are 14 residues in the CDR3. This CDR3 is CASSLQAPNYGYTF. In nucleotides, the CDR3 is TGTGCCAGCAGCTTACAGGCTCCTAACTATGGCTACACCTTC.

CDR3 in amino acids: CASSVTGTANTGELFF. The DNA of the CDR3 is TGTGCCAGCAGTGTGACCGGGACAGCCAACACCGGGGAGCTGTTTTTT. The V gene is TRBV6-6, the J gene TRBJ2-2; 7 positions agree with TRBD1. The CDR3 is 16 residues long. In germline, CDR1 is MNHNY, CDR2 SVGAGI (reference sequence). V lost 5 bases to trimming and J lost 2 bases; unmatched junction nucleotides: 8.

The rearrangement links TRBV20-1 to TRBJ1-1; D might be TRBD1 (5 bases). CDR1 and CDR2 from the germline V gene are DFQATT and SNEGSKA (reference sequence). CDR3 length: 16 residues. Trimming stripped 3 bases from V and 0 bases from J, with 17 bases between. Here the CDR3 reads CSASPSEAGLNTEAFF. CDR3 DNA: TGCAGTGCTAGTCCGTCCGAGGCAGGGTTGAACACTGAAGCTTTCTTT.

The chain has TRBV13 and TRBJ1-1, with D maybe TRBD1 (5 bases). The CDR3 is 14 amino acids. Per germline, CDR1 PRHDT and CDR2 FYEKMQ (reference sequence). V dropped 1 base and J dropped 4 bases, with 10 bases sitting between them. CDR3 DNA: TGTGCCAGCAGCTTAGTCCGGGGGATCACTGAAGCTTTCTTT. This codes for CASSLVRGITEAFF.

The chain uses TRBV19 and TRBJ2-3, with TRBD1 matching over 9 bases. CDR1 LNHDA and CDR2 SQIVND come from the germline V gene (reference sequence). V lost 4 bases, J lost 6 bases, and 11 bases stayed unmatched. The CDR3 length is 16 residues. CDR3 sequence reads: CASSTSRDREQDTQYF. The CDR3 bases are TGTGCCAGTAGTACCAGCCGGGACAGGGAGCAGGATACGCAGTATTTT.

The rearrangement links TRBV5-6 to TRBJ2-1, with D possibly TRBD1 on 7 matching bases. The germline gives CDR1 SGHDT, CDR2 YYEEEE. CDR3 length equals 17 residues. Trimming cost V 0 bases and J 6 bases, with 19 bases left between them. The CDR3 spells CASSLDLRQGGINEQFF. CDR3 DNA sequence: TGTGCCAGCAGCTTGGATCTTCGGCAGGGGGGAATCAATGAGCAGTTCTTC. Drawing the rest from reference TRBV5-6 and TRBJ2-1, the complete variable domain is DAGVTQSPTHLIKTRGQQVTLRCSPKSGHDTVSWYQQALGQGPQFIFQYYEEEERQRGNFPDRFSGHQFPNYSSELNVNALLLGDSALYLCASSLDLRQGGINEQFFGPGTRLTVL.

CDR3 residues: CASSFRTGAENEQFF. CDR3 DNA sequence: TGTGCCAGCAGCTTTAGGACAGGGGCTGAGAATGAGCAGTTCTTC. The chain uses TRBV7-9 and TRBJ2-1; 9 bases map to TRBD1. The germline gives CDR1 SEHNR, CDR2 FQNEAQ (reference sequence). CDR3 length: 15 residues. The V and J ends lost 3 bases and 7 bases, in that order; junction bases with no gene match: 7.